Here is one T cell receptor (beta chain) with its context. The antigen remains undetermined. This CDR3 comprises 18 residues. The V and J ends lost 4 bases and 1 base, in that order; junction bases with no gene match: 10. CDR1 is SGHTA and CDR2 is FQGNSA in the germline V gene. TCRdb keeps only in-frame clones here, not all; method: immunoSEQ multiplex PCR. The table has nearly 110,000 clones, under 95% seen once. These data come from a study of T cell responses to AZD1222 COVID-19 vaccine. Study-wide results and limits: Possibly, clonal diversity was underestimated; donors were largely white British and included more females. Spike-specific TCR breadth and depth rose after two AZD1222 doses. Baseline seropositivity characterized only a handful of AZD1222 recipients. Reportedly, nearly half of unique spike TCRs recognized epitopes outside B.1.351/B.1.1.7 mutations.

The rearrangement uses TRBV7-2 and TRBJ2-2; the match to TRBD1 covers 9 bases. The TCR originated in an adult in good health. The input for sequencing was peripheral blood, taken on day 0 of AZD1222 vaccination. CDR3 coding DNA: TGTGCCAGCAGCTCCAGAGCGTCGGACAGGGGGAACACCGGGGAGCTGTTTTTT. This translates into CASSSRASDRGNTGELFF.